This TCR beta chain emerged from a study of blood T cells in healthy people across ages. Study outcomes and limitations: Diversity figures derived from one million T cells were judged to underestimate the true value.

A remark on this clonotype: Its specificity is unknown.

PBMCs numbering at least 6.5 million were isolated per sample. Using a J-beta primer mix together with a sample-barcoded 5' primer, a second PCR was run for roughly 6 to 12 cycles. MiXCR was run by TCRdb on the 5' RACE reads, yielding one entry per CDR3 protein. The repertoire includes about 1.8 million distinct CDR3 sequences, roughly 52% of them detected once, and about 2.1% sits in the top ten. Unmatched junction bases numbered 10, after V lost 6 bases and J lost 7 bases. This CDR3 is built from 15 residues. The receptor's source is a woman aged 35 to 49 in good health. This chain links TRBV12-3 or TRBV12-4 with TRBJ2-3; 10 nucleotides align to TRBD2. The sequencing input was blood. The CDR3, as DNA: TGTGCCAGCAGCCCCCGACTAGCGGGCTATCATACGCAGTATTTT. It encodes CASSPRLAGYHTQYF.